This is a list of T cell receptor beta chains from one sample in a study of beta chain features in type 1 diabetes. Clones were sequenced by immunoSEQ multiplex PCR, and TCRdb holds only the in-frame ones, with some missing. Found here are about half a million clones, over 9.5% of them singletons; the top ten hold approximately 0.05%. Specimen: naive CD4+ T cells from blood. These TCRs come from a young woman in good health. Each CDR3 is given with its conserved first and last residue. The D gene is left open where the match is weak. Part of the rows lack a size; the others show once, few, many or a class for expanded clones.

j_call | d_call | clone_size | cdr3_length | v_call | cdr3_nt | cdr3_aa
TRBJ2-7 | . | . | 13 | TRBV29-1 | TGCAGCGTTGCGGGTAGCGCCCGCCGGGAGCAGTACTTC | CSVAGSARREQYF
TRBJ1-2 | . | . | 14 | TRBV2 | TGTGCCAGCAGCATTGAAGGACAGAACTATGGCTACACCTTC | CASSIEGQNYGYTF
TRBJ1-5 | TRBD1 | . | 14 | TRBV5-6 | TGTGCCAGCAGTTTTACAGGGGGACGGGGACCCCAGCATTTT | CASSFTGGRGPQHF
TRBJ2-6 | . | . | 15 | TRBV9 | TGTGCCAGCAGCGTAGGGGTGTCTGGGGCCAACGTCCTGACTTTC | CASSVGVSGANVLTF
TRBJ1-5 | . | few | 14 | TRBV4-1 | TGCGCCAGCAGCCAACCGTTGGGCAGGCAGCCCCAGCATTTT | CASSQPLGRQPQHF
TRBJ1-2 | . | few | 16 | TRBV5-1 | TGCGCCAGCAGCAACCCGCAGGGTGAGGATTACTATGGCTACACCTTC | CASSNPQGEDYYGYTF
TRBJ1-1 | TRBD1 | . | 13 | TRBV14 | TGTGCCAGCAGCTCAGACAGGGTCACTGAAGCTTTCTTT | CASSSDRVTEAFF
TRBJ2-2 | TRBD2 | . | 15 | TRBV9 | TGTGCCAGCAGTATGGGACTAAAAGTCACCGGGGAGCTGTTTTTT | CASSMGLKVTGELFF
TRBJ1-3 | . | . | 12 | TRBV7-6 | TGTGCCAGCGTAGGACCAGGAAACACCATATATTTT | CASVGPGNTIYF
TRBJ2-3 | . | . | 11 | TRBV9 | TGTGCCAGCAGCGCCCCAGATACGCAGTATTTT | CASSAPDTQYF
TRBJ2-3 | . | few | 14 | TRBV19 | TGTGCCAGTAGTATAAAGTTGGGAGCGGATACGCAGTATTTT | CASSIKLGADTQYF
TRBJ1-6 | TRBD1 | few | 14 | TRBV19 | TGTGCCAGTAGTTCGGACAGGGGGCACTCACCCCTCCACTTT | CASSSDRGHSPLHF
TRBJ2-5 | TRBD2 | few | 15 | TRBV10-3 | TGTGCCATCAGTGAGTCACTAGCGCGCATGGAGACCCAGTACTTC | CAISESLARMETQYF
TRBJ2-5 | . | few | 13 | TRBV7-3 | TGTGCCAGCAGCTTTAGGGGGAGAGAGACCCAGTACTTC | CASSFRGRETQYF
TRBJ2-3 | . | . | 11 | TRBV6-6 | TGTGCCAGCAGCCTGACAGATACGCAGTATTTT | CASSLTDTQYF
TRBJ2-1 | . | . | 14 | TRBV11-3 | TGTGCCAGCAGTCTTGTACCCTCCCCCAATGAGCAGTTCTTC | CASSLVPSPNEQFF
TRBJ2-2 | . | . | 15 | TRBV5-1 | TGCGCCAGCAGCCTCCGGGACCCCATGCTCGGGGAGCTGTTTTTT | CASSLRDPMLGELFF
TRBJ2-1 | . | . | 14 | TRBV5-1 | TGCGCCAGCAGCGCGGGGCCGGAATACAATGAGCAGTTCTTC | CASSAGPEYNEQFF
TRBJ2-2 | TRBD1 | few | 17 | TRBV11-3 | TGTGCCAGCGGACACGGACAGGGGGGCAGGGAGTCCGGGGAGCTGTTTTTT | CASGHGQGGRESGELFF
TRBJ2-7 | . | few | 17 | TRBV7-9 | TGTGCCAGCAGCTTAGCTGGGGTCTCCTCGGGCTCCTACGAGCAGTACTTC | CASSLAGVSSGSYEQYF
TRBJ1-1 | . | . | 10 | TRBV29-1 | TGCAGCGGACTGAACACTGAAGCTTTCTTT | CSGLNTEAFF
TRBJ2-1 | . | few | 15 | TRBV18 | TGTGCCAGCTCACCAGGCCAGAGCTCCTACAATGAGCAGTTCTTC | CASSPGQSSYNEQFF
TRBJ2-1 | . | . | 14 | TRBV7-8 | TGTGCCAGCAGCTTAGAGTGGGTGAGCAATGAGCAGTTCTTC | CASSLEWVSNEQFF
TRBJ2-7 | . | few | 13 | TRBV29-1 | TGCAGCGTGCCGGGACAAGTCTCCTACGAGCAGTACTTC | CSVPGQVSYEQYF
TRBJ2-1 | . | . | 12 | TRBV14 | TGTGCCAGCAGCCAAGAGGCCCGCGATTGGTTCTTC | CASSQEARDWFF
TRBJ1-1 | . | . | 13 | TRBV29-1 | TGCAGCGCCCAGCTCTGGTATCAGGAAAAAGCTTTCTTT | CSAQLWYQEKAFF
TRBJ2-3 | . | few | 12 | TRBV5-6 | TGTGCCAGCAGCCGGGTGACAGATACGCAGTATTTT | CASSRVTDTQYF
TRBJ2-5 | . | . | 13 | TRBV5-1 | TGCGCCAGCAGCTTGGGGCCGCAAGAGACCCAGTACTTC | CASSLGPQETQYF
TRBJ2-7 | . | . | 14 | TRBV4-2 | TGTGCCAGCAGCCAAGATTTCGGTAGCAGCCGGCAGTACTTC | CASSQDFGSSRQYF
TRBJ2-7 | . | . | 13 | TRBV14 | TGTGCCAGCACCCGACGAGGGAACGGGGAGCAGTACTTC | CASTRRGNGEQYF
TRBJ2-7 | . | . | 12 | TRBV14 | TGTGCCAGCAGCCATTCTCCCCGCGAGCAGTACTTC | CASSHSPREQYF
TRBJ2-2 | . | few | 17 | TRBV18 | TGTGCCAGCTCACCGGACCTCCTCTCGGCGAACACCGGGGAGCTGTTTTTT | CASSPDLLSANTGELFF
TRBJ1-4 | . | . | 15 | TRBV14 | TGTGCCAGCAGCCAACGACAAAATCCGGTTGCAAAACTGTTTTTT | CASSQRQNPVAKLFF
TRBJ2-1 | . | . | 15 | TRBV9 | TGTGCCAGCAGCCCTCATGGGGTTGGTGGTGATGAGCAGTTCTTC | CASSPHGVGGDEQFF
TRBJ2-2 | . | . | 12 | TRBV18 | TGTGCCAGCTCACCAGGGGCCGGGGAGCTGTTTTTT | CASSPGAGELFF
TRBJ2-1 | TRBD2 | . | 13 | TRBV29-1 | TGCAGCGACAGACTAGCGGGGGGGAATGAGCAGTTCTTC | CSDRLAGGNEQFF
TRBJ2-1 | . | . | 16 | TRBV9 | TGTGCCAGCAGCGTACCTTTTCGGGGAGGCCCCAATGAGCAGTTCTTC | CASSVPFRGGPNEQFF
TRBJ2-7 | TRBD1 | . | 14 | TRBV27 | TGTGCCAGCAGGGGACAGGAGGTCTCCTACGAGCAGTACTTC | CASRGQEVSYEQYF
TRBJ2-3 | . | many | 16 | TRBV23-1 | TGCGCCAGCAGTCATCGGGACGGGAGCAGCCCAGATACGCAGTATTTT | CASSHRDGSSPDTQYF
TRBJ1-1 | . | . | 11 | TRBV20-1 | TGCAGTGCTAGGGATGGGGCTGAAGCTTTCTTT | CSARDGAEAFF
TRBJ1-6 | . | . | 14 | TRBV18 | TGTGCCAGCTCACCCGGTCGCCAGAATTCACCCCTCCACTTT | CASSPGRQNSPLHF
TRBJ2-6 | . | few | 15 | TRBV27 | TGTGCCAGCAGTTTCAGGGGCTCTGGGGCCAACGTCCTGACTTTC | CASSFRGSGANVLTF